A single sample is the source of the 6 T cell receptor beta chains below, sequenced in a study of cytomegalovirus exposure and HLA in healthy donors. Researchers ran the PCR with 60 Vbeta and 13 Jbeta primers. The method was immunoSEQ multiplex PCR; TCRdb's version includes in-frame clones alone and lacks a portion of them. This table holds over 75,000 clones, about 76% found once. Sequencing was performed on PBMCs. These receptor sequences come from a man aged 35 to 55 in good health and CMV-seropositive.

CDR3 coding DNA: TGTGCCAGCAGCTTGGGGCCCGGAACAGGGGGGTACCAAGAGACCCAGTACTTC. It translates to CASSLGPGTGGYQETQYF. The chain has TRBV5-4 and TRBJ2-5; 8 bases are a match to TRBD1. This CDR3 has 18 amino acids. Germline V gives CDR1 SGHNT, CDR2 YYREEE (reference sequence). J was trimmed by 0 bases and V by 0 bases; bases with no gene match: 10.

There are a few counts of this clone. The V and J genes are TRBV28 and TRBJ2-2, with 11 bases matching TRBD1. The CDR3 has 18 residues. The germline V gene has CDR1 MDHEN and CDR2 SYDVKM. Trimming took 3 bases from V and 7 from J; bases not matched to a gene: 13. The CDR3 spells CASSFPSRTGGKIGELFF. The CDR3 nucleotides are TGTGCCAGCAGTTTCCCCTCTCGGACAGGGGGCAAAATCGGGGAGCTGTTTTTT.

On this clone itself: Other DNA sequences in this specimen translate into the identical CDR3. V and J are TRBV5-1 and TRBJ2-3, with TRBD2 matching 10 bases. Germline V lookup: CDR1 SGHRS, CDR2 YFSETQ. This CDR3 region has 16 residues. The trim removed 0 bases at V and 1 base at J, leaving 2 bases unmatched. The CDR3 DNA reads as TGCGCCAGCAGCTTGGGGGGGACTAGCGGCACAGATACGCAGTATTTT. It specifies CASSLGGTSGTDTQYF.

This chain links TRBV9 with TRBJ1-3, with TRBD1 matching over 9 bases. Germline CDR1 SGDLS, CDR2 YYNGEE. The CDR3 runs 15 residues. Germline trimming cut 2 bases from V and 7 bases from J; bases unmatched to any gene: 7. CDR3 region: CASSVSGQGDNTIYF. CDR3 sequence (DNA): TGTGCCAGCAGCGTGTCGGGACAGGGTGATAACACCATATATTTT. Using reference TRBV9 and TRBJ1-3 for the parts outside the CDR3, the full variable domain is DSGVTQTPKHLITATGQRVTLRCSPRSGDLSVYWYQQSLDQGLQFLIQYYNGEERAKGNILERFSAQQFPDLHSELNLSSLELGDSALYFCASSVSGQGDNTIYFGEGSWLTVV.

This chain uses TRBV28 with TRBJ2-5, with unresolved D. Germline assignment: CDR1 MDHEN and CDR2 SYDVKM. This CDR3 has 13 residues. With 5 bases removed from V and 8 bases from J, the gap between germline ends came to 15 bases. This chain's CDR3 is CASSEPSLRTQYF. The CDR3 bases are TGTGCCAGCAGTGAGCCATCGCTTCGAACCCAGTACTTC.

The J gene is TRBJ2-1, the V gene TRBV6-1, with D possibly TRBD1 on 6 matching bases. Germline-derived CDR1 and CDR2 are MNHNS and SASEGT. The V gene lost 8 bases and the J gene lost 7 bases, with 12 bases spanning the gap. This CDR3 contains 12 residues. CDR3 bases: TGTGCCAGCCGCGACAGGCATAATGAGCAGTTCTTC. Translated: CASRDRHNEQFF.